One and the same sample provided the 6 T cell receptor beta chains below, sequenced in a study of liver allograft versus peripheral blood T cells. Study-level background: Comparisons were made between T cell receptor repertoires found in transplanted livers and those circulating in recipients' peripheral blood.

TCRdb processed the reads anew with MiXCR; each CDR3 protein has one entry. The repertoire has a few hundred distinct CDR3 sequences, around 10% of them found once; the top ten carry about 20%. The receptors here all came from a human patient who had a liver transplant. Some T cells may originate from the graft donor.

This clonotype is medium-sized within its sample. The genes are TRBV19 and TRBJ2-1; 11 bases line up with TRBD2. Germline V gene lookup returns CDR1 LNHDA and CDR2 SQIVND (reference sequence). J lost 9 bases, V lost 10 bases, and 11 bases had no gene match. The CDR3 has 14 residues. DNA of the CDR3: TGTGCCACCAAGGGACTAGCGGCTATGGGTGAGCAGTTCTTC. Translation gives CATKGLAAMGEQFF.

The V call is TRBV4-1, the J call TRBJ2-7; D gene ambiguous. Germline V lookup: CDR1 MGHRA, CDR2 YSYEKL. With 0 bases removed from V and 0 bases from J, the gap between germline ends came to 9 bases. This CDR3 has 15 residues. CDR3 in DNA: TGCGCCAGCAGCCAAGAGCAGCTATACTCCTACGAGCAGTACTTC. Protein product: CASSQEQLYSYEQYF.

By share, this clonotype counts as large. The genes are TRBV12-3 or TRBV12-4 and TRBJ1-5; unclear D gene. V was shortened by 3 bases and J by 2 bases, with 11 bases between the two germline ends. The CDR3 loop spans 15 amino acids. This chain's CDR3 is CASSFLGIGNQPQHF. CDR3 nucleotides: TGTGCCAGCAGTTTTCTTGGGATAGGCAATCAGCCCCAGCATTTT.

By frequency in the sample, this clonotype is medium-sized. The chain is built from TRBV28 and TRBJ2-5; 14 nucleotides line up with TRBD2. J gave up 7 bases and V 6 bases, and 10 bases lay outside the gene matches. The V gene's germline CDR1 is MDHEN and CDR2 SYDVKM. This CDR3 has 16 residues. CDR3 sequence reads: CASSPGLAGVGGTQYF. CDR3 nucleotide sequence: TGTGCCAGCAGCCCGGGACTAGCGGGAGTAGGTGGGACCCAGTACTTC.

This clonotype is categorized as large. The chain recombines TRBV20-1 with TRBJ1-2; D might be TRBD1 (6 bases). From germline, CDR1 is DFQATT and CDR2 SNEGSKA (reference sequence). Trimming took 5 bases from V and 4 from J, leaving 8 bases between them. This CDR3 spans 11 amino acids. CDR3 coding DNA: TGCAGTGCTTCACAGGGCTATGGCTACACCTTC. Translation: CSASQGYGYTF.

V gene TRBV18 combines with J gene TRBJ1-1; D is ambiguous. In germline, CDR1 is KGHSH, CDR2 LQKENI. V gave up 6 bases and J gave up 4 bases, with 9 bases separating them. There are 12 residues in the CDR3. The CDR3 here is CASSKGRTEAFF. The CDR3, as DNA: TGTGCCAGCTCCAAAGGGCGCACTGAAGCTTTCTTT. Looking up the rest from reference TRBV18 and TRBJ1-1 gives the full variable domain: NAGVMQNPRHLVRRRGQEARLRCSPMKGHSHVYWYRQLPEEGLKFMVYLQKENIIDESGMPKERFSAEFPKEGPSILRIQQVVRGDSAAYFCASSKGRTEAFFGQGTRLTVV.